This section outlines one T cell receptor beta chain sequence together with its context. One base away lies a much larger clone, so this may be a sequencing read error. This sample was taken from a study of T cells in Graves' hyperthyroidism and ophthalmopathy. Exclusion of a patient resulted from uncontrolled infection, other autoimmune disease, pregnancy or lactation. Amplification of TCR beta CDR3 regions used RNA as the template. Initially, a first-round RT-PCR of the TCR CDR3 employed the HTBI primer set. TCRdb recomputed calls from the multiplex PCR reads with MiXCR, one row per CDR3 protein. The sample lists some 800,000 distinct CDR3 sequences, 35% to 45% seen once, with about 9% in the top ten. The source material was blood. This clonotype was obtained from a young man with Graves' hyperthyroidism.

The CDR3 spells CASSYRGLNYGHTF. CDR3 DNA: TGTGCCAGCAGCTACAGGGGGCTTAACTATGGCCACACCTTC. This chain uses TRBV2 with TRBJ1-2, with 9 bases that match TRBD1. CDR3 size: 14 residues. Per germline, CDR1 SNHLY and CDR2 FYNNEI. Complete variable domain (other parts from reference TRBV2 and TRBJ1-2): EPEVTQTPSHQVTQMGQEVILRCVPISNHLYFYWYRQILGQKVEFLVSFYNNEISEKSEIFDDQFSVERPDGSNFTLKIRSTKLEDSAMYFCASSYRGLNYGHTFGSGTRLTVV.